A selection of T cell receptor beta chains follows, all from one sample in a study of blood T cell repertoires in COVID-19. The data were produced by immunoSEQ multiplex PCR, yet TCRdb's version contains in-frame clones alone and is incomplete. The sample has more than 95,000 clones; about 86% are singletons. Specimen: peripheral blood. Source of these receptors: an older woman in a cohort sampled during active or convalescent COVID-19. The CDR3 runs from the conserved cysteine through the conserved F or W. Each record gives: D gene, J gene, clone size, V gene, CDR3 protein, CDR3 DNA. A D gene is named only where the DNA matches it firmly. Clone size is stated in some rows and not others, as once, few, many or a class when expanded.

D: NA
J: TRBJ1-6
size: NA
V: TRBV5-5
CDR3: CASSLANPNSPLHF
DNA: TGTGCCAGCAGCTTGGCCAATCCCAATTCACCCCTCCACTTT

D: NA
J: TRBJ1-1
size: NA
V: TRBV12-3/TRBV12-4
CDR3: CASSSRDTEAFF
DNA: TGTGCCAGCAGTTCGCGGGACACTGAAGCTTTCTTT

D: NA
J: TRBJ2-1
size: NA
V: TRBV9
CDR3: CASSVAPGVGHEQFF
DNA: TGTGCCAGCAGCGTAGCTCCGGGAGTGGGCCATGAGCAGTTCTTC

D: NA
J: TRBJ2-3
size: few
V: TRBV6-2/TRBV6-3
CDR3: CASSSLFSIGTQYF
DNA: TGTGCCAGCAGTTCCTTATTCTCTATTGGTACGCAGTATTTT

D: TRBD2
J: TRBJ2-1
size: NA
V: TRBV9
CDR3: CASSVGSSGPPYNEQFF
DNA: TGTGCCAGCAGCGTAGGGTCTAGCGGGCCGCCCTACAATGAGCAGTTCTTC

D: TRBD1
J: TRBJ1-2
size: NA
V: TRBV24-1
CDR3: CATSEPGQGFDGYTF
DNA: TGTGCCACCAGTGAGCCGGGACAGGGGTTCGATGGCTACACCTTC

D: TRBD1
J: TRBJ2-1
size: NA
V: TRBV19
CDR3: CASSRTGAPSSYNEQFF
DNA: TGTGCCAGTTCCAGGACAGGGGCCCCCAGTTCCTACAATGAGCAGTTCTTC

D: NA
J: TRBJ2-2
size: NA
V: TRBV6-4
CDR3: CASSEEGGEDGELFF
DNA: TGTGCCAGCAGTGAGGAGGGTGGAGAGGACGGGGAGCTGTTTTTT

D: NA
J: TRBJ2-5
size: NA
V: TRBV13
CDR3: CASSRRDASTQYF
DNA: TGTGCCAGCAGCCGGAGGGACGCTTCGACCCAGTACTTC

D: TRBD1
J: TRBJ1-2
size: NA
V: TRBV11-2
CDR3: CASSLGTGYGYTF
DNA: TGTGCCAGCAGCTTAGGGACAGGGTATGGCTACACCTTC

D: TRBD2
J: TRBJ2-7
size: NA
V: TRBV2
CDR3: CASKASGALWVQYF
DNA: TGTGCCAGCAAGGCTAGCGGGGCGTTATGGGTGCAGTACTTC

D: NA
J: TRBJ1-1
size: NA
V: TRBV2
CDR3: CASSRDLGVEAFF
DNA: TGTGCCAGCAGTCGGGACTTGGGGGTTGAAGCTTTCTTT

D: TRBD1
J: TRBJ2-5
size: NA
V: TRBV7-9
CDR3: CASSSGTGLAETQYF
DNA: TGTGCCAGCAGCTCCGGGACAGGGTTGGCAGAGACCCAGTACTTC

D: NA
J: TRBJ1-4
size: NA
V: TRBV4-1
CDR3: CASSQAPGGGEKLFF
DNA: TGCGCCAGCAGCCAAGCGCCGGGGGGAGGAGAAAAACTGTTTTTT

D: NA
J: TRBJ1-5
size: once
V: TRBV7-9
CDR3: CASGSSDQPQHF
DNA: TGTGCCAGCGGGAGCTCGGATCAGCCCCAGCATTTT

D: TRBD2
J: TRBJ2-7
size: NA
V: TRBV6-4
CDR3: CASRRSGGAKNEQYF
DNA: TGTGCCAGCAGACGGAGCGGGGGGGCGAAGAACGAGCAGTACTTC

D: NA
J: TRBJ1-1
size: NA
V: TRBV18
CDR3: CASSPEIRMNTEAFF
DNA: TGTGCCAGCTCACCGGAGATCCGAATGAACACTGAAGCTTTCTTT

D: NA
J: TRBJ2-7
size: NA
V: TRBV2
CDR3: CASSRTALYEQYF
DNA: TGTGCCAGCAGCAGGACAGCTCTCTACGAGCAGTACTTC

D: NA
J: TRBJ1-6
size: NA
V: TRBV30
CDR3: CAWSPTGTRNSPLHF
DNA: TGTGCCTGGAGTCCCACAGGGACGAGAAATTCACCCCTCCACTTT

D: NA
J: TRBJ2-4
size: NA
V: TRBV29-1
CDR3: CSVEDPLSGKNIQYF
DNA: TGCAGCGTTGAAGATCCTCTCAGTGGCAAAAACATTCAGTACTTC